This T cell receptor beta chain was profiled in a study of Graves' ophthalmopathy and Graves' hyperthyroidism (dated by TCRdb to between 2018 and 2020). With regard to the full study: A patient counted as having stable hyperthyroidism if there was no progression to ophthalmopathy within 18 months of follow-up. After sampling, hyperthyroidism patients received methimazole starting at 30 mg daily, and ophthalmopathy patients received high-dose intravenous methylprednisolone. The study used signatures of the TCR beta repertoire to tell Graves' ophthalmopathy apart from Graves' hyperthyroidism and to predict which patients would progress to ophthalmopathy. In total, 135 blood samples were TCR-sequenced: fewer than 50 ophthalmopathy, over 70 hyperthyroidism and approximately 17 hyperthyroidism-to-ophthalmopathy patients. A discovery set of 100 patients (43 ophthalmopathy, 55 to 60 stable hyperthyroidism) was enrolled to explore V-J signatures distinguishing ophthalmopathy from hyperthyroidism. In about six hyperthyroidism patients, the T-cell repertoires found in thyroid tissue were compared with those found in blood. An independent validation cohort comprised some 19 hyperthyroidism patients and over 15 patients who later progressed from hyperthyroidism to ophthalmopathy. The paper as a whole reports these results and caveats: Ophthalmopathy was separated from stable hyperthyroidism by the 13-signature model with roughly 87% sensitivity and around 81% specificity in cross-validation and with 80%/75% in the test set. Most expanded thyroid clonotypes with frequency above 0.001 were also detected in blood, suggesting blood repertoires may reflect the thyroid immune response. In validation, the model predicted ophthalmopathy progression with about 71% sensitivity and approximately 78% specificity; some 13 predicted patients were CT-confirmed with GO in a median of roughly 6.8 months. No statistical method was used to predetermine the sample size, and group allocation was not hidden from the investigators.

This clonotype showed up many times. What this receptor recognizes is not known. Base-call qualities are not available, and no considerably larger clone is one nucleotide away. For repertoire sequencing, the TCR beta CDR3 regions were amplified from RNA transcripts. HTBI primers and the Qiagen OneStep RT-PCR kit were used in a first-round RT-PCR, which was followed by a second-round multiplex PCR, size selection and purification. Libraries were sequenced paired-end with 100 bp reads on an Illumina HiSeq2000. On the authors' methods: SOAPnuke was used to process the reads, throwing out any read that had adapters, had uncalled bases, had a mean Phred below 15, or lacked an exact constant-primer or identifier match. COPE v1.2.5 was used to merge the high-quality paired reads. Unique nucleotide sequences were defined as clonotypes and aligned to IMGT TRB V, D and J references using MiTCR v1.1. The analysis was limited to V-J combinations with a frequency above 0.0001, which together covered around 99% of the repertoires. For each V-J combination, a TCR clonal expansion and chaos score was defined as F50 clonal expansion divided by the chaos observed in the TCRdist matrix. Features were reduced by Welch's t-statistics and random forest to around 14 V-J combinations, which fed a naive Bayes classifier. The Morisita-Horn index was used to measure how similar the thyroid and blood repertoires were. Using fastp trimming at Q25 and MiXCR clonotype assembly, TCRdb reanalyzed the public sequencing data and kept in-frame beta chains. Records with the same CDR3 protein are collapsed into one entry carrying the most frequent genes and DNA. The V and J calls were not made by the authors but by TCRdb's processing. Here the sample has around 1,200,000 distinct CDR3 sequences; approximately 35% occur a single time. The ten biggest clones cover approximately 10% of the sample.

Hyperthyroidism patients were newly diagnosed, with disease duration under 2 months, and aged 18 to 65 years. Patients with other autoimmune diseases, uncontrolled infections, pregnancy or lactation were excluded. Clinical symptoms, serum thyroxine, TRAb, thyroid ultrasound and orbital computed tomography were used for diagnosis. Total RNA was extracted using Trizol reagent, and RNA quality was checked on an Agilent 2100 Bioanalyzer. The source material was peripheral blood or thyroid tissue (not recorded which). This TCR was recovered from an adult man with Graves' hyperthyroidism.

The CDR3: CASSLGGGLSHYGYTF. The nucleotide sequence is TGCGCCAGCAGCTTGGGCGGGGGACTGTCCCACTATGGCTACACCTTC. This chain joins TRBV5-1 to TRBJ1-2; a weak D assignment points to TRBD1 (5 bases agree). V lost 0 bases and J lost 3 bases; the stretch between them is 15 bases long. CDR1 and CDR2 are drawn from the germline V gene: SGHRS, YFSETQ. Measured from the cysteine to the phenylalanine, the CDR3 is 16 residues long. CDR3 DNA is the only sequence kept; it has 48 bases, read in frame from the first base.